This TCR beta chain is drawn from a study of shared clonotypes between healthy human individuals. Sequencing was performed with immunoSEQ multiplex PCR; in TCRdb, only in-frame clones are kept and a portion is missing. The table shows roughly 2.2 million clones, with less than 95% occurring only once. A split of CD4+ cells into CD45RA+ naive and CD45RA-negative memory subsets was performed. This clone was seen only once. This CDR3 region has 14 residues. Trimming removed 6 bases at V and 0 bases at J, with 12 bases between. CDR1 is MNHNS and CDR2 is SASEGT in the germline V gene. This sequence was found in a man aged 18 to 30 in good health. Some clones in this sample may be carry-over from other donors' samples. The sequenced sample was naive CD4+ T cells from PBMCs. The sample's subset: CD45RA+ positively selected. The V gene is TRBV6-1, the J gene TRBJ2-7; D could derive from TRBD1 or TRBD2 (5 bases each). DNA for the CDR3: TGTGCCAGCAGCATCGAGGGACCCTCCTACGAGCAGTACTTC. Amino acid sequence: CASSIEGPSYEQYF.